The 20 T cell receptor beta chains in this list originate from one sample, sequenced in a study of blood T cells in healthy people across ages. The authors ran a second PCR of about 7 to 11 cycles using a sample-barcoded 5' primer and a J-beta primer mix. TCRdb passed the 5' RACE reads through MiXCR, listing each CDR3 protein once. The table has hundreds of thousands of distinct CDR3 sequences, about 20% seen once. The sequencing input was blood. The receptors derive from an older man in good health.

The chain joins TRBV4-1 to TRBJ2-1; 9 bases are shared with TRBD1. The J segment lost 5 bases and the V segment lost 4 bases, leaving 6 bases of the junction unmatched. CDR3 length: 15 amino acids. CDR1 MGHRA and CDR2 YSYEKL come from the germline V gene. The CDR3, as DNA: TGCGCCAGCAGCCTTGACAGGGGGTTCAACAATGAGCAGTTCTTC. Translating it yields CASSLDRGFNNEQFF.

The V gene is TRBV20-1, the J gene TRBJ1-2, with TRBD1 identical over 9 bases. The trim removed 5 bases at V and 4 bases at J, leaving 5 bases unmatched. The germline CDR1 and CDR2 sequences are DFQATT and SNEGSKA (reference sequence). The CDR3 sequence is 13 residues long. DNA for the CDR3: TGCAGTGCTGTTACAGGGGGCAGCTATGGCTACACCTTC. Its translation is CSAVTGGSYGYTF.

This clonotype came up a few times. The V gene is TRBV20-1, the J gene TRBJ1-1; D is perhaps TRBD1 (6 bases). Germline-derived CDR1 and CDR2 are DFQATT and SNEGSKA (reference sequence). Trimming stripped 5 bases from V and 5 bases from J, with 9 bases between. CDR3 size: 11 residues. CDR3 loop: CSADTGTEAFF. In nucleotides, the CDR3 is TGCAGTGCTGATACAGGGACTGAAGCTTTCTTT.

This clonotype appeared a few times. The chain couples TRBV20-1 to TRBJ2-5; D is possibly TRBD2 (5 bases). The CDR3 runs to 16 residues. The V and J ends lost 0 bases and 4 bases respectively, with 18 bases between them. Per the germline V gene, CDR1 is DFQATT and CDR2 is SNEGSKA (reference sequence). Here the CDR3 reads CSARDGLSGAGETQYF. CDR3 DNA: TGCAGTGCTAGAGATGGACTCTCCGGCGCGGGAGAGACCCAGTACTTC.

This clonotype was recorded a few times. The CDR3 sequence: CASSFRQGEYNEQFF. CDR3 DNA sequence: TGTGCCAGCAGTTTTCGGCAGGGAGAGTACAATGAGCAGTTCTTC. The rearrangement joins TRBV12-3 or TRBV12-4 to TRBJ2-1; D possibly uses TRBD1 or TRBD2 (5 bases each). Trimming shortened V by 3 bases and J by 4 bases, and 13 bases separated the two germline ends. This CDR3 comprises 15 residues.

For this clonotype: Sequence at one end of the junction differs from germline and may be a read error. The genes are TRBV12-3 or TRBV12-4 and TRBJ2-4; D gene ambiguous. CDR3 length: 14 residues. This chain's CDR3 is CASSFDGTRNTQYF. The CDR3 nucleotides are TGTGCCAGCAGTTTTGACGGAACCAGAAACACTCAGTACTTC.

The CDR3 spells CASRSVSGANVLTF. The CDR3 nucleotides are TGTGCCAGCAGATCGGTATCTGGGGCCAACGTCCTGACTTTC. The J gene is TRBJ2-6, the V gene TRBV7-6; D is uncertain. Trimming took 6 bases from V and 1 from J, leaving 7 bases between them. The CDR3 spans 14 residues. Germline values: CDR1 SGHVS, CDR2 FNYEAQ.

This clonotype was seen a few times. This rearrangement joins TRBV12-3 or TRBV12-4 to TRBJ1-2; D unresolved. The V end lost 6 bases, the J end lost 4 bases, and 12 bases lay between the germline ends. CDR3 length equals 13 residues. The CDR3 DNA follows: TGTGCCAGCAGCAAGACGGACGGCTATGGCTACACCTTC. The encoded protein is CASSKTDGYGYTF.

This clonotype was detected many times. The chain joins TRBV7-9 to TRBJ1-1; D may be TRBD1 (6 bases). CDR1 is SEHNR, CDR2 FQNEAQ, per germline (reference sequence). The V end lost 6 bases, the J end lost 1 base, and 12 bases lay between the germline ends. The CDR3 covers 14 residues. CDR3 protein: CASSLQGRNTEAFF. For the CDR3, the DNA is TGTGCCAGCAGTTTACAGGGTCGGAACACTGAAGCTTTCTTT. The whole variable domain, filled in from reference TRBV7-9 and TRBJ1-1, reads DTGVSQNPRHKITKRGQNVTFRCDPISEHNRLYWYRQTLGQGPEFLTYFQNEAQLEKSRLLSDRFSAERPKGSFSTLEIQRTEQGDSAMYLCASSLQGRNTEAFFGQGTRLTVV.

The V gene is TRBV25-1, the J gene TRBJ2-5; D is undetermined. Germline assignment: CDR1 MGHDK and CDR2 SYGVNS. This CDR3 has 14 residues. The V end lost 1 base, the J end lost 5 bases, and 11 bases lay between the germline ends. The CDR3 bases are TGTGCCAGCAGTGAATTTGGTCCGTGGGAGACCCAGTACTTC. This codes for CASSEFGPWETQYF.

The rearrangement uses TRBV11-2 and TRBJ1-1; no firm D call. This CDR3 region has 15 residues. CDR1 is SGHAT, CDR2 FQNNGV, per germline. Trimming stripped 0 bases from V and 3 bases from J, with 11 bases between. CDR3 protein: CASSLDYRLYTEAFF. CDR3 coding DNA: TGTGCCAGCAGCTTAGACTACAGATTATACACTGAAGCTTTCTTT. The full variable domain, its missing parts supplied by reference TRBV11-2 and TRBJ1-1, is EAGVAQSPRYKIIEKRQSVAFWCNPISGHATLYWYQQILGQGPKLLIQFQNNGVVDDSQLPKDRFSAERLKGVDSTLKIQPAKLEDSAVYLCASSLDYRLYTEAFFGQGTRLTVV.

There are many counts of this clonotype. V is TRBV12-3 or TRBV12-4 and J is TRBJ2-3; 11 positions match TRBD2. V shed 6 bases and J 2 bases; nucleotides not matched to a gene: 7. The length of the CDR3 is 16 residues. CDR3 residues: CASSRGTSGNTDTQYF. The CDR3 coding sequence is TGTGCCAGCAGCCGTGGGACTAGCGGAAACACAGATACGCAGTATTTT.

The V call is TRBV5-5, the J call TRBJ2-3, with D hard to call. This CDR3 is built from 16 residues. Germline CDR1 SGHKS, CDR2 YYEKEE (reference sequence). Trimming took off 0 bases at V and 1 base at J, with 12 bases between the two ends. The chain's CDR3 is CASSLEGIVGTDTQYF. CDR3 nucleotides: TGTGCCAGCAGCTTGGAGGGTATAGTGGGCACAGATACGCAGTATTTT.

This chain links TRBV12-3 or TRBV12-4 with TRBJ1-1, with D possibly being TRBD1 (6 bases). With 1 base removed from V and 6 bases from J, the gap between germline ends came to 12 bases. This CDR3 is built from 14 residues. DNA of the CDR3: TGTGCCAGCAGTTTAGTTCAGGGGTGGGCTGAAGCTTTCTTT. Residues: CASSLVQGWAEAFF.

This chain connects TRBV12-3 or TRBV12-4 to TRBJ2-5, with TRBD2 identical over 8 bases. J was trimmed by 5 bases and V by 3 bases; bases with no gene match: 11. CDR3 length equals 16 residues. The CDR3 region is CASSFAPGGAWETQYF. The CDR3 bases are TGTGCCAGCAGTTTTGCTCCGGGGGGGGCGTGGGAGACCCAGTACTTC.

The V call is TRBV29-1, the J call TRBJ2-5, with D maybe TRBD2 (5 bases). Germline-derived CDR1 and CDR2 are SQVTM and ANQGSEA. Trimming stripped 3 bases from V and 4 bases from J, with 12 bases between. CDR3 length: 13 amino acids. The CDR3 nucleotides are TGCAGCGTTGATCGGGGTTCAACAGAGACCCAGTACTTC. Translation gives CSVDRGSTETQYF.

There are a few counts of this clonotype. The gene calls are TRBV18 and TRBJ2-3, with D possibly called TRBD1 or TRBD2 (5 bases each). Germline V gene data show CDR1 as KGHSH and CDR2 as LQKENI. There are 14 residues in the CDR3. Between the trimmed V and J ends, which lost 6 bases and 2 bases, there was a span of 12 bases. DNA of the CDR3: TGTGCCAGCTCTCCGGGACGGGACACAGATACGCAGTATTTT. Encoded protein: CASSPGRDTDTQYF.

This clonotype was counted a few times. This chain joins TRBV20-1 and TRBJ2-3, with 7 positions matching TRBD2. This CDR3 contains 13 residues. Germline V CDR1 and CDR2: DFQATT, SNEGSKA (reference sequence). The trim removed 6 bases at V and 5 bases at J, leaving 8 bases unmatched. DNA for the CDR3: TGCAGTGCCGGCAGCCTAGCGGTAGATACGCAGTATTTT. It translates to CSAGSLAVDTQYF.

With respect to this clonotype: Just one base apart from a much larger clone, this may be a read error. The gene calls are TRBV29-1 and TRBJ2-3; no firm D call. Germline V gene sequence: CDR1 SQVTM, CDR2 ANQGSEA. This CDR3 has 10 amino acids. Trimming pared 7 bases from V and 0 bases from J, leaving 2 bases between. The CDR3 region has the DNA TGCAGCGGGAGCACAGATACGCAGTATTTT. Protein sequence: CSGSTDTQYF.

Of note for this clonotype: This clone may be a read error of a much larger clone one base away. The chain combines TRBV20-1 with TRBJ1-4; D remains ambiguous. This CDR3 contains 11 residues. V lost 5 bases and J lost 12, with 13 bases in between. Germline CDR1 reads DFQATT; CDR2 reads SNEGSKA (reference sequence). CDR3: CSAAPNLELFF. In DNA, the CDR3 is TGCAGTGCTGCCCCGAACTTGGAACTGTTTTTT.